This T cell receptor beta chain comes out of a study of vaccination effects on CD4 cells after COVID-19. Per the germline V gene, CDR1 is MDHEN and CDR2 is SYDVKM. Germline trimming cut 8 bases from V and 4 bases from J; bases unmatched to any gene: 7. The CDR3 extends over 14 amino acids. This clone showed up many times. What it recognizes is unknown. Generated by immunoSEQ multiplex PCR, the TCRdb table keeps only in-frame clones and is missing some. The table lists about 31,000 clones, roughly two thirds of them singletons. Expansion with viral peptide pools was applied to antigen-specific CD4+ T cells by the ViraFEST assay prior to sequencing. When nine to ten days of culture had elapsed, CD4+ T cells were isolated.

Sequencing was performed on CD4+ T cells from PBMCs cultured with HCoV-229E spike peptides, taken before COVID-19 vaccination. This chain connects TRBV28 to TRBJ1-1, with 10 bases aligning to TRBD1. This TCR was recovered from a human donor who received a COVID-19 vaccine. The CDR3 DNA reads TGTGCCAGCGGAACCGACAGGGGGCTCACTGAAGCTTTCTTT. Its protein is CASGTDRGLTEAFF. The full variable domain, its missing parts supplied by reference TRBV28 and TRBJ1-1, is DVKVTQSSRYLVKRTGEKVFLECVQDMDHENMFWYRQDPGLGLRLIYFSYDVKMKEKGDIPEGYSVSREKKERFSLILESASTNQTSMYLCASGTDRGLTEAFFGQGTRLTVV.